The clone carrying this T cell receptor (beta chain) appeared many times. Its specificity is unknown. Trimming at V came to 6 bases and at J to 0 bases, leaving 9 bases not matched to a gene. The germline V gene has CDR1 MNHEY and CDR2 SVGEGT. The CDR3 length is 17 residues. This sample was taken from a study of T cells after yellow fever vaccination. Study-level information: Fractions containing few cells were prepared with SMART-Seq v4 Ultra Low Input.

Whole-study results and caveats: Contaminating bulk clonotypes could be abundant in FACS-sorted repertoires. Post-booster repertoires again held most primary-vaccination clones (roughly 95% CD4, just under 90% CD8). Among all clonotypes, a small share was observed in both CD4 and CD8 compartments.

MiXCR was run by TCRdb on the 5' RACE reads, yielding one entry per CDR3 protein. The sample carries 120,000 to 150,000 distinct CDR3 sequences, 7.7% recorded once. The source of this sequence is a man aged 25 to 45 who received the YFV17D yellow fever vaccine. This specimen consisted of CD4+ T cells sorted from PBMCs, obtained 5 days after the yellow fever booster vaccination. This chain joins TRBV6-2 or TRBV6-3 and TRBJ2-1; 9 nucleotides agree with TRBD1. CDR3 DNA sequence: TGTGCCAGCAGACCATCCGGGACAGGGAACTCCTACAATGAGCAGTTCTTC. This encodes CASRPSGTGNSYNEQFF.